Each of the 2 T cell receptor beta chains below was sequenced from the same sample in a study of T cell changes during pregnancy in multiple sclerosis. Only in-frame clones appear in the TCRdb table, and some are missing; sequencing was by immunoSEQ multiplex PCR. Of roughly 50,000 clones in the sample, about 90% were seen once. The starting material was CD4+ T cells from peripheral blood mononuclear cells, obtained after pregnancy. The receptors were sampled from a female donor with multiple sclerosis, enrolled in a pregnancy study.

This clone has just a few counts. This chain uses TRBV7-2 with TRBJ2-1; D is perhaps TRBD2 (6 bases). V was trimmed by 6 bases and J by 3 bases, leaving 15 bases between them. Germline V gene sequence: CDR1 SGHTA, CDR2 FQGNSA. The CDR3 has 15 amino acids. The DNA for the CDR3 is TGTGCCAGCAGGAGGAGGACTACCTACTACAATGAGCAGTTCTTC. It yields the protein CASRRRTTYYNEQFF.

This chain connects TRBV10-2 to TRBJ2-2, with 8 nucleotides matching TRBD1. This CDR3 spans 12 amino acids. V dropped 4 bases and J dropped 12; count of bases not matched to a gene: 4. Germline V lookup: CDR1 WSHSY, CDR2 SAAADI. In nucleotides, the CDR3 is TGCGCCAGCAGTGCGACAGGGGATAAGCTGTTTTTT. Its translation: CASSATGDKLFF.